This is a list of T cell receptor beta chains from one sample in a study of shared T cell receptors in the human thymus. Repertoires were generated with immunoSEQ multiplex PCR, while TCRdb's copy carries only in-frame clones and drops some. This table holds hundreds of thousands of clones, about 84% found once. These same records also appear under a second study, on human thymus T cells.

Sequenced sample: thymocytes. These receptors were taken from a boy younger than two with a congenital heart defect. The CDR3 runs from the conserved cysteine through the conserved F or W. D genes are given only for firm matches. Size is stated for part of the rows, as once, few or many counts, or as a class when the clone is expanded.

>TRBJ2-1|-|TRBV29-1|-
TGCAGCGTTAATGCCAAATTCCCGAGCTCCTACAATGAGCAGTTCTTC
CSVNAKFPSSYNEQFF
>TRBJ1-3|-|TRBV5-6|TRBD1
TGTGCCAGCAGCTTGGTCGGACAGGGGGCCGGAAACACCATATATTTT
CASSLVGQGAGNTIYF
>TRBJ2-1|-|TRBV4-2|TRBD2
TGTGCCAGCAGCCAAGAAGGCTGGGGACTAGCGGGAGATGAGCAGTTCTTC
CASSQEGWGLAGDEQFF
>TRBJ2-7|-|TRBV5-1|-
TGCGCCAGCAGGCGGGCCACCCGCTCCTACGAGCAGTACTTC
CASRRATRSYEQYF
>TRBJ2-4|-|TRBV27|TRBD2
TGTGCCAGCAGTACGGGACTAGCGGGAGGGGGGGAGAGGGACATTCAGTACTTC
CASSTGLAGGGERDIQYF
>TRBJ2-3|-|TRBV9|TRBD2
TGTGCCAGCAGCGTAGGGACTAGCGGGAGGGTAAGAAGAGATACGCAGTATTTT
CASSVGTSGRVRRDTQYF
>TRBJ2-2|-|TRBV27|TRBD2
TGTGCCAGCTCTGGGAGGGGAAAGAACCTCAGCGGGGAGCTGTTTTTT
CASSGRGKNLSGELFF
>TRBJ2-7|-|TRBV7-2|-
TGTGCCAGCAGCGGCTGTTGCGGAGACTCCTACGAGCAGTACTTC
CASSGCCGDSYEQYF
>TRBJ1-2|-|TRBV30|TRBD1
TGTGCCTGGAGGGGGACAGGGTTTAACTATGGCTACACCTTC
CAWRGTGFNYGYTF
>TRBJ2-1|-|TRBV27|TRBD2
TGTGCCAGCAGTCCCCCCGGGGCGGGAGTTAAAAATGAGCAGTTCTTC
CASSPPGAGVKNEQFF
>TRBJ2-1|few|TRBV6-5|-
TGTGCCAGCAGTGCACACAGTCTATACAATGAGCAGTTCTTC
CASSAHSLYNEQFF
>TRBJ1-4|once|TRBV21-1|-
TGTGCCATCCCGACGGGACAGGGTATAGGCGAAAAACTGTTTTTT
CAIPTGQGIGEKLFF
>TRBJ2-5|-|TRBV25-1|TRBD1
TGTGCCAGCAGCGCCGGTTTAAGGGGGCTGGAGACCCAGTACTTC
CASSAGLRGLETQYF
>TRBJ2-7|-|TRBV4-1|TRBD2
TGCGCCAGCAGCCGAGCTGGGGACGGCGGGACTAGCGGCTACGAGCAGTACTTC
CASSRAGDGGTSGYEQYF
>TRBJ2-7|-|TRBV13|-
TGTGCCAGCAGCGGTAGCCAGTCCCACTCCTACGAGCAGTACTTC
CASSGSQSHSYEQYF
>TRBJ2-1|-|TRBV4-2|-
TGTGCCAGCAGCCAACTACCGGATGAGCAGTTCTTC
CASSQLPDEQFF
>TRBJ2-1|-|TRBV30|-
TGTGCCTGGAGTGTCCCGGGAGAGTTCAATGAGCAGTTCTTC
CAWSVPGEFNEQFF
>TRBJ2-1|-|TRBV7-4|TRBD2
TGTGCCAGCCATCTAGCGGTATACAATGAGCAGTTCTTC
CASHLAVYNEQFF
>TRBJ2-1|-|TRBV5-1|-
TGCGCCAGCAGCTTGGCCCCCGTAGTAGCGGCTTACAATGAGCAGTTCTTC
CASSLAPVVAAYNEQFF
>TRBJ2-7|-|TRBV7-4|TRBD2
TGTGCCAGCAGATACCAAAAGCGGGGCGGGCCCTCCTACGAGCAGTACTTC
CASRYQKRGGPSYEQYF
>TRBJ2-7|-|TRBV7-6|TRBD2
TGTGCCAGCAGCTTACGCGGGGACAGCCGGGGACTAGCGGTGTACGAGCAGTACTTC
CASSLRGDSRGLAVYEQYF
>TRBJ2-3|-|TRBV19|-
TGTGCCAGTAGTGGACTCCGGCAAGATACGCAGTATTTT
CASSGLRQDTQYF
>TRBJ2-7|-|TRBV7-2|TRBD2
TGTGCCAGCAGCGGGGGGACTAGCGGGAGGGCCTCCTACGAGCAGTACTTC
CASSGGTSGRASYEQYF
>TRBJ2-7|-|TRBV27|TRBD1
TGTGCCAGCAGTCCCCGACAGGGGGCGGGCGAGCAGTACTTC
CASSPRQGAGEQYF
>TRBJ2-7|few|TRBV30|TRBD2
TGTGCGTGTACCTACCCTCAGGGACTAGCGGGTTCGCTCTCCTACGAGCAGTACTTC
CACTYPQGLAGSLSYEQYF
>TRBJ2-3|few|TRBV9|-
TGTGCCAGCAGCCCCCACTCCGGGAGAGAGCTGGCAGATACGCAGTATTTT
CASSPHSGRELADTQYF
>TRBJ2-3|-|TRBV7-2|TRBD1
TGTGCCAGCAGCCCCGGACAGGCAGGGGATACGCAGTATTTT
CASSPGQAGDTQYF
>TRBJ2-3|-|TRBV4-3|TRBD2
TGCGCCAGCAGCCAAGCCCCACACCTACTAGCGGGATCGTACACAGATACGCAGTATTTT
CASSQAPHLLAGSYTDTQYF
>TRBJ1-3|-|TRBV10-3|-
TGTGCCATCAGTCCGGGACAATACTCTGGAAACACCATATATTTT
CAISPGQYSGNTIYF
>TRBJ1-1|-|TRBV4-2|TRBD1
TGTGCCAGCAGCCCGGACAGGGAGGAGGGGGGCACTGAAGCTTTCTTT
CASSPDREEGGTEAFF
>TRBJ2-5|-|TRBV19|-
TGTGCCAGTGGGGGGACGTACCAAGAGACCCAGTACTTC
CASGGTYQETQYF
>TRBJ2-3|-|TRBV9|TRBD2
TGTGCCAGCAGCGTAGGGGACCAGCGGGAGGTAATGACAGATACGCAGTATTTT
CASSVGDQREVMTDTQYF
>TRBJ1-3|once|TRBV19|-
TGTGCCAGTAATTCCCAGACTACCCCACCCTCCACACTGGGAAACACCATATATTTT
CASNSQTTPPSTLGNTIYF